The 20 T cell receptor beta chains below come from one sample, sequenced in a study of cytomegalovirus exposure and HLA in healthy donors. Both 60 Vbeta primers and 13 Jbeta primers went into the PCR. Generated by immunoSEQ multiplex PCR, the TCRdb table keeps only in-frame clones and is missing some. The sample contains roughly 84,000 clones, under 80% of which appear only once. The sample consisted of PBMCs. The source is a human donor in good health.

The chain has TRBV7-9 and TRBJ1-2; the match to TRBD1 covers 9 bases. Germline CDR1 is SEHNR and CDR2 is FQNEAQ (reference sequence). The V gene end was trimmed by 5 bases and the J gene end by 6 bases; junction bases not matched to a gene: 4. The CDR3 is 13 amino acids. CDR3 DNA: TGTGCCAGCAGCCAGGGGACAGGGAATGGCTACACCTTC. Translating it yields CASSQGTGNGYTF.

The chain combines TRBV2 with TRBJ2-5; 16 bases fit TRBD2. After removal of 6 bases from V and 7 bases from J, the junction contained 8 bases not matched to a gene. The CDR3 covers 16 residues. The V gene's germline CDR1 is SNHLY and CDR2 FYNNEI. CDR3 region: CASSQGTSGGGGTQYF. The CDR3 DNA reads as TGTGCCAGCAGCCAGGGGACTAGCGGGGGGGGTGGGACCCAGTACTTC.

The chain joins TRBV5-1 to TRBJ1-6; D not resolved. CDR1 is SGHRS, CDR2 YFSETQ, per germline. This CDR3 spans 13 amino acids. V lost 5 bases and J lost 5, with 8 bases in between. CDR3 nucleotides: TGCGCCAGCAGTCCCGGGGATAATTCACCCCTCCACTTT. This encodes CASSPGDNSPLHF.

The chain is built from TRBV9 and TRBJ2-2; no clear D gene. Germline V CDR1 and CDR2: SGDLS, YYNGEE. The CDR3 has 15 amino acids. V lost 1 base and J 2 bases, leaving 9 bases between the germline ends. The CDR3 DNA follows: TGTGCCAGCAGCGTAACGAGAGTTAACACCGGGGAGCTGTTTTTT. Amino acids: CASSVTRVNTGELFF.

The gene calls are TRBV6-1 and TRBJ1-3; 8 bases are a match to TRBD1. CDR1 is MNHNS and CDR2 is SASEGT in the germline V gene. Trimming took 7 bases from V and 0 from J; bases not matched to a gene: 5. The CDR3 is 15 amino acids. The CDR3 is CASIRTGTSGNTIYF. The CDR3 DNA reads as TGTGCCAGCATCAGGACAGGGACCTCTGGAAACACCATATATTTT.

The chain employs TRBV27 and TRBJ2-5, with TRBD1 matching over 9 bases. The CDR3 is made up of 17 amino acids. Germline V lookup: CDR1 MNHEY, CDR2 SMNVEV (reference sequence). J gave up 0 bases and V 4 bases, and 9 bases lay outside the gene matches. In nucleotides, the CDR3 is TGTGCCAGCAGTTCCACACCCGGGACAGGGTACCAAGAGACCCAGTACTTC. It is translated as CASSSTPGTGYQETQYF.

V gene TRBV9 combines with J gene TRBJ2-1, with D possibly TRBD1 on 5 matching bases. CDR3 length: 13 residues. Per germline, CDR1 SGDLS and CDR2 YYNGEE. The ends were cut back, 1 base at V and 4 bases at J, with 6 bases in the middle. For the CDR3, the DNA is TGTGCCAGCAGCGTACCAGGGTACAATGAGCAGTTCTTC. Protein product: CASSVPGYNEQFF. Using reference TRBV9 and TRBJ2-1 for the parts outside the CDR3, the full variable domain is DSGVTQTPKHLITATGQRVTLRCSPRSGDLSVYWYQQSLDQGLQFLIQYYNGEERAKGNILERFSAQQFPDLHSELNLSSLELGDSALYFCASSVPGYNEQFFGPGTRLTVL.

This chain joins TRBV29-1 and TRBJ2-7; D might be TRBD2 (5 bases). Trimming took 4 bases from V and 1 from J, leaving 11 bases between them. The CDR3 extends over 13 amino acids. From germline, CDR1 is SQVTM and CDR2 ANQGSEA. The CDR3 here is CSVGSGGSYEQYF. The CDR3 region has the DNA TGCAGCGTTGGAAGTGGCGGGTCCTACGAGCAGTACTTC.

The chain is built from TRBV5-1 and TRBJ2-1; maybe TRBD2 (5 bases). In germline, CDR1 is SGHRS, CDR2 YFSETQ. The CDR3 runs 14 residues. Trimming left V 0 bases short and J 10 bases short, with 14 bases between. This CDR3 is CASSLAGGGVEQFF. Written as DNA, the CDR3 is TGCGCCAGCAGCTTGGCCGGAGGTGGGGTCGAGCAGTTCTTC. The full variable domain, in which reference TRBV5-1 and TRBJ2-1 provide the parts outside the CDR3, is KAGVTQTPRYLIKTRGQQVTLSCSPISGHRSVSWYQQTPGQGLQFLFEYFSETQRNKGNFPGRFSGRQFSNSRSEMNVSTLELGDSALYLCASSLAGGGVEQFFGPGTRLTVL.

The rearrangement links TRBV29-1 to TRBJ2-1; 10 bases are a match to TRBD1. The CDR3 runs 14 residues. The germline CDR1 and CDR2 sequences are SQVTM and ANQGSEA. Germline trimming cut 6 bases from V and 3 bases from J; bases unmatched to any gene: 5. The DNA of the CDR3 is TGCAGCGTCACTCGGGACAGGGGCTACAATGAGCAGTTCTTC. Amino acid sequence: CSVTRDRGYNEQFF.

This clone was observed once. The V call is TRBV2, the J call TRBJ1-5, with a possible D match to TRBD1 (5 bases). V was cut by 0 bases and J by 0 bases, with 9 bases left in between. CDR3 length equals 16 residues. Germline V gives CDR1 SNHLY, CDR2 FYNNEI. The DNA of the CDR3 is TGTGCCAGCAGTGAAGCGCGGGGCAGTAGCAATCAGCCCCAGCATTTT. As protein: CASSEARGSSNQPQHF.

The CDR3 coding sequence is TGTGCCAGTAGTATAGATCTTATAGAACAGGGGGACTCCTACGAGCAGTACTTC. Translated, it gives CASSIDLIEQGDSYEQYF. This chain joins TRBV19 and TRBJ2-7; TRBD1 matches 8 bases. Trimming at V came to 0 bases and at J to 0 bases, leaving 10 bases not matched to a gene. This CDR3 has 18 amino acids. CDR1 and CDR2 from the germline V gene are LNHDA and SQIVND (reference sequence).

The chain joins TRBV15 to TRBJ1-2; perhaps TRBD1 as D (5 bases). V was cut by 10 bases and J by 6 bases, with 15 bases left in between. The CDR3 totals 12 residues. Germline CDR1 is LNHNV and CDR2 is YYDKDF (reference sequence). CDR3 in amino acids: CAIPVGGDGYTF. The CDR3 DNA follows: TGTGCCATCCCGGTTGGGGGGGATGGCTACACCTTC.

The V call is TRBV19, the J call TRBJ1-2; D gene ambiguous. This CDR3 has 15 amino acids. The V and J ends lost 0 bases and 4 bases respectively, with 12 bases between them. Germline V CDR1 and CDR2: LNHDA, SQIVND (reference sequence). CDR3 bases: TGTGCCAGTAGTATAGAAGCGACGGTGGGCTATGGCTACACCTTC. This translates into CASSIEATVGYGYTF.

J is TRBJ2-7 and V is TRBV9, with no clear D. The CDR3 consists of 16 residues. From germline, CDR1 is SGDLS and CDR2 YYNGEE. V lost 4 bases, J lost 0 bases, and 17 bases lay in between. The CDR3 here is CASSHGSTKSSYEQYF. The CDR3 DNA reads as TGTGCCAGCAGCCACGGGTCCACTAAGAGCTCCTACGAGCAGTACTTC.

The CDR3 DNA reads as TGTGCCAGCAGCTTAGGGCTGCCAGGGTACCAAGAGACCCAGTACTTC. Its translation: CASSLGLPGYQETQYF. V gene TRBV7-9 combines with J gene TRBJ2-5; possible D gene TRBD1, 5 bases. The CDR3 has 16 residues. Germline lookup yields CDR1 SEHNR and CDR2 FQNEAQ (reference sequence). The V end lost 1 base, the J end lost 0 bases, and 12 bases lay between the germline ends. The complete variable domain, with remaining parts taken from reference TRBV7-9 and TRBJ2-5, reads DTGVSQNPRHKITKRGQNVTFRCDPISEHNRLYWYRQTLGQGPEFLTYFQNEAQLEKSRLLSDRFSAERPKGSFSTLEIQRTEQGDSAMYLCASSLGLPGYQETQYFGPGTRLLVL.

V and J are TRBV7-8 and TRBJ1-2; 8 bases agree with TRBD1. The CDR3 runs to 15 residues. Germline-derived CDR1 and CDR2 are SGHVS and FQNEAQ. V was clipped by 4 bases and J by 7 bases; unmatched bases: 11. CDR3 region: CASSWSKQGVGGYTF. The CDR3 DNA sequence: TGTGCCAGCAGCTGGTCCAAACAGGGGGTTGGTGGCTACACCTTC.

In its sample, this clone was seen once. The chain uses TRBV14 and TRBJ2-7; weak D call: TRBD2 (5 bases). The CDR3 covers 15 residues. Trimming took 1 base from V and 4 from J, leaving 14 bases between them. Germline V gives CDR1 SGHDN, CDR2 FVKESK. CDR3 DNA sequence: TGTGCCAGCAGCCAAGTAGGAGGAAATCCGTACGAGCAGTACTTC. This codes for CASSQVGGNPYEQYF.

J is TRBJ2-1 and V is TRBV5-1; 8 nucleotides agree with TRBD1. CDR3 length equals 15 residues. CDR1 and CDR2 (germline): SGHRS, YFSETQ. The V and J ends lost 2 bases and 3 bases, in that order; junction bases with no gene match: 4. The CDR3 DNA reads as TGCGCCAGCAGCTTACAGGGGGTTGGCTACAATGAGCAGTTCTTC. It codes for CASSLQGVGYNEQFF.

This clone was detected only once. The CDR3 sequence: CASSFRLAGEETQYF. The DNA of the CDR3 is TGTGCCAGCAGCTTCAGACTAGCGGGAGAAGAGACCCAGTACTTC. The chain combines TRBV5-4 with TRBJ2-5; TRBD2 agrees at 12 bases. This CDR3 spans 15 amino acids. The germline V gene has CDR1 SGHNT and CDR2 YYREEE (reference sequence). Trimming cost V 2 bases and J 3 bases; bases outside gene matches: 2. The variable domain in full, completed from reference TRBV5-4 and TRBJ2-5, reads ETGVTQSPTHLIKTRGQQVTLRCSSQSGHNTVSWYQQALGQGPQFIFQYYREEENGRGNFPPRFSGLQFPNYSSELNVNALELDDSALYLCASSFRLAGEETQYFGPGTRLLVL.